The 8 T cell receptor beta chains below were found in one sample sequenced in a study of cytomegalovirus exposure and HLA in healthy donors. In the PCR, 60 Vbeta and 13 Jbeta primers were used. The method was immunoSEQ multiplex PCR; TCRdb's version includes in-frame clones alone and lacks a portion of them. The table lists approximately 160,000 clones, just over 75% of them singletons, with around 1.5% in the top ten. Sequenced sample: PBMCs. These receptors were taken from a man in his forties in good health and CMV-seronegative.

The V gene is TRBV15, the J gene TRBJ1-1; D is perhaps TRBD1 (5 bases). The CDR3 totals 13 residues. V dropped 8 bases and J dropped 2 bases, with 12 bases sitting between them. Germline lookup yields CDR1 LNHNV and CDR2 YYDKDF (reference sequence). DNA for the CDR3: TGTGCCACCTCAGGACACCTCAACACTGAAGCTTTCTTT. It encodes CATSGHLNTEAFF.

This sequence joins TRBV28 and TRBJ1-5; D uncertain. The CDR3 is 13 amino acids. Germline V gives CDR1 MDHEN, CDR2 SYDVKM. Trimming cost V 2 bases and J 3 bases, with 5 bases left between them. The CDR3 region has the DNA TGTGCCAGCAGTTTACAAATCAATCAGCCCCAGCATTTT. Translating gives CASSLQINQPQHF.

This clone has just one count. The CDR3 spells CSVRREGWVDEAFF. The CDR3 bases are TGCAGCGTCCGCCGGGAGGGATGGGTCGATGAAGCTTTCTTT. The chain joins TRBV29-1 to TRBJ1-1; no definite D call. Per the germline V gene, CDR1 is SQVTM and CDR2 is ANQGSEA. The CDR3 runs to 14 residues. The V end lost 6 bases, the J end lost 7 bases, and 21 bases lay between the germline ends. Filled out from reference TRBV29-1 and TRBJ1-1, the complete variable domain reads SAVISQKPSRDICQRGTSLTIQCQVDSQVTMMFWYRQQPGQSLTLIATANQGSEATYESGFVIDKFPISRPNLTFSTLTVSNMSPEDSSIYLCSVRREGWVDEAFFGQGTRLTVV.

This chain links TRBV30 with TRBJ2-2; perhaps TRBD1 as D (5 bases). V gave up 4 bases and J gave up 5 bases, with 8 bases separating them. Looked up from germline, CDR1 is GTSNPN and CDR2 is SVGIG (reference sequence). CDR3 length: 12 amino acids. The CDR3 DNA reads as TGTGCCTGGAAAGGGGATACCGGGGAGCTGTTTTTT. Amino acid sequence: CAWKGDTGELFF.

This clone has only a few counts. The J gene is TRBJ1-2, the V gene TRBV6-1, with no clear D. The CDR3 is made up of 18 amino acids. Germline CDR1 and CDR2: MNHNS and SASEGT. V lost 3 bases to trimming and J lost 4 bases, with 24 bases between them. CDR3 protein: CASSESQKYGRFSYGYTF. CDR3 in DNA: TGTGCCAGCAGTGAGTCACAAAAGTACGGGAGGTTCTCCTATGGCTACACCTTC.

The chain links TRBV30 to TRBJ1-1; D is uncertain. Germline loops: CDR1 GTSNPN, CDR2 SVGIG (reference sequence). CDR3 length: 13 residues. The V gene lost 8 bases and the J gene lost 5 bases, with 18 bases spanning the gap. CDR3 amino acids: CAQSSISGTEAFF. DNA for the CDR3: TGTGCCCAAAGCAGCATCTCGGGGACTGAAGCTTTCTTT.

The rearrangement uses TRBV10-3 and TRBJ1-5; maybe TRBD1 (6 bases). The germline V gene has CDR1 ENHRY and CDR2 SYGVKD. CDR3 length equals 14 residues. V was shortened by 2 bases and J by 7 bases, with 12 bases between the two germline ends. Written as DNA, the CDR3 is TGTGCCATCAGTGAGCGGGCAGGGGAACAGCCCCAGCATTTT. Protein sequence: CAISERAGEQPQHF.

V is TRBV5-5 and J is TRBJ2-7, with TRBD1 matching 8 bases. CDR1 and CDR2 from the germline V gene are SGHKS and YYEKEE (reference sequence). With 3 bases clipped from V and 2 bases from J, the junction kept 7 bases outside the gene matches. The CDR3 extends over 15 amino acids. Here the CDR3 DNA reads TGTGCCAGCAGCTCCTTCGGACAGGGTACCTACGAGCAGTACTTC. The encoded protein is CASSSFGQGTYEQYF. Full variable domain (outside the CDR3, taken from reference TRBV5-5 and TRBJ2-7): DAGVTQSPTHLIKTRGQQVTLRCSPISGHKSVSWYQQVLGQGPQFIFQYYEKEERGRGNFPDRFSARQFPNYSSELNVNALLLGDSALYLCASSSFGQGTYEQYFGPGTRLTVT.